Below, 15 T cell receptor beta chains from the same sample are listed, as sequenced in a study of cytomegalovirus exposure and HLA in healthy donors. The PCR was carried out with 60 Vbeta primers and 13 Jbeta primers. Clones were read by immunoSEQ multiplex PCR, and TCRdb kept only the in-frame ones, dropping some. The sample contains tens of thousands of clones, more than 70% of which appear only once. Sequencing was done on a sample of PBMCs. The receptor set was obtained from a woman in her thirties or forties in good health and CMV-seropositive.

The rearrangement uses TRBV5-1 and TRBJ2-3; weak D call: TRBD2 (5 bases). Trimming took off 1 base at V and 0 bases at J, with 6 bases between the two ends. Germline V gene sequence: CDR1 SGHRS, CDR2 YFSETQ. The CDR3 has 14 amino acids. For the CDR3, the DNA is TGCGCCAGCAGCTTGACGGGGAGCACAGATACGCAGTATTTT. Amino acid sequence: CASSLTGSTDTQYF.

The chain employs TRBV5-3 and TRBJ2-5, with D uncertain. Being an ORF, TRBV5-3 has a function that is uncertain. This CDR3 is 12 amino acids long. V shed 1 base and J shed 5 bases, with 6 bases lying between them. In nucleotides, the CDR3 is TGTGCCAGAAGCTTGAATCGGGAGACCCAGTACTTC. Its protein is CARSLNRETQYF.

This chain links TRBV7-8 with TRBJ2-2; 7 bases agree with TRBD2. The germline CDR1 and CDR2 sequences are SGHVS and FQNEAQ. The CDR3 consists of 14 residues. Unmatched junction bases numbered 1, after V lost 3 bases and J lost 3 bases. The CDR3: CASSLGGDTGELFF. DNA of the CDR3: TGTGCCAGCAGCTTGGGGGGGGACACCGGGGAGCTGTTTTTT.

The J gene is TRBJ2-2, the V gene TRBV5-1, with 8 positions matching TRBD1. The CDR3 is 18 residues long. J gave up 5 bases and V 4 bases, and 16 bases lay outside the gene matches. Per germline, CDR1 SGHRS and CDR2 YFSETQ. The CDR3 here is CASSRSPTGQGGTGELFF. The CDR3 DNA reads as TGCGCCAGCAGCCGTTCTCCAACCGGACAGGGAGGTACCGGGGAGCTGTTTTTT.

The rearrangement links TRBV5-4 to TRBJ2-1; TRBD2 matches at 9 bases. Germline lookup yields CDR1 SGHNT and CDR2 YYREEE (reference sequence). CDR3 length: 17 amino acids. V lost 5 bases, J lost 7 bases, and 16 bases stayed unmatched. CDR3 in amino acids: CASSPTLGGGVSNEQFF. CDR3 DNA: TGTGCCAGCAGTCCTACCCTTGGCGGGGGGGTTAGTAATGAGCAGTTCTTC. The variable domain in full, completed from reference TRBV5-4 and TRBJ2-1, reads ETGVTQSPTHLIKTRGQQVTLRCSSQSGHNTVSWYQQALGQGPQFIFQYYREEENGRGNFPPRFSGLQFPNYSSELNVNALELDDSALYLCASSPTLGGGVSNEQFFGPGTRLTVL.

The gene calls are TRBV2 and TRBJ1-1, with D perhaps TRBD1 (6 bases). The germline gives CDR1 SNHLY, CDR2 FYNNEI. Trimming stripped 5 bases from V and 4 bases from J, with 8 bases between. The CDR3 has 12 residues. As DNA, the CDR3 is TGTGCCAGCAGTACAGGGTTCACTGAAGCTTTCTTT. This codes for CASSTGFTEAFF.

The rearrangement joins TRBV7-2 to TRBJ1-4; 7 nucleotides line up with TRBD1. The germline V gene encodes CDR1 SGHTA and CDR2 FQGNSA. With V trimmed by 3 bases and J by 6 bases, 4 bases remained unmatched. The CDR3 runs 14 residues. CDR3 DNA sequence: TGTGCCAGCAGCTTGCCCGGGACAGATGAAAAACTGTTTTTT. It codes for CASSLPGTDEKLFF. The whole variable domain, remainder taken from reference TRBV7-2 and TRBJ1-4, is GAGVSQSPSNKVTEKGKDVELRCDPISGHTALYWYRQSLGQGLEFLIYFQGNSAPDKSGLPSDRFSAERTGGSVSTLTIQRTQQEDSAVYLCASSLPGTDEKLFFGSGTQLSVL.

The CDR3 protein is CAISEVEGWGYTF. In DNA form, the CDR3 reads TGTGCCATCAGTGAAGTAGAGGGATGGGGCTACACCTTC. The V and J genes are TRBV10-3 and TRBJ1-2; no reliable D call. The V gene lost 3 bases and the J gene lost 8 bases, with 13 bases spanning the gap. The germline gives CDR1 ENHRY, CDR2 SYGVKD. CDR3 size: 13 residues.

This chain uses TRBV7-3 with TRBJ2-3; 10 bases fit TRBD2. The CDR3 extends over 16 amino acids. Germline V CDR1 and CDR2: SGHTA, FQGTGA. V shed 4 bases and J 6 bases; nucleotides not matched to a gene: 10. In DNA form, the CDR3 reads TGTGCCAGCAGCTCCGGATCTAGCGGGGGTGCGGATACGCAGTATTTT. Translated: CASSSGSSGGADTQYF.

CDR3 DNA sequence: TGCGCCAGCAGCTCCGCGGACAGGGGATCAATGATTGGTGAAAAACTGTTTTTT. Residues: CASSSADRGSMIGEKLFF. The rearrangement joins TRBV5-1 to TRBJ1-4, with TRBD1 matching over 9 bases. Germline V gives CDR1 SGHRS, CDR2 YFSETQ. Germline trimming cut 3 bases from V and 7 bases from J; bases unmatched to any gene: 16. CDR3 length: 18 amino acids.

The chain links TRBV19 to TRBJ2-3; TRBD2 matches at 8 bases. The CDR3 sequence is 17 residues long. The junction had 11 bases not matched to a gene; V was cut back by 2 bases and J by 4 bases. The germline CDR1 and CDR2 sequences are LNHDA and SQIVND (reference sequence). This chain's CDR3 is CASSIYARGGAADTQYF. CDR3 DNA: TGTGCCAGTAGTATATATGCCCGGGGGGGAGCAGCAGATACGCAGTATTTT.

This chain joins TRBV12-5 and TRBJ1-5; tentative D call: TRBD1 (6 bases). The CDR3 consists of 21 residues. Germline-derived CDR1 and CDR2 are LGHNT and FRNRAP. V shed 0 bases and J shed 0 bases, with 24 bases lying between them. DNA of the CDR3: TGTGCTAGTGGTTTGGTTCCCCGTTGGGGGGGCTCTTTTTATAGCAATCAGCCCCAGCATTTT. It specifies CASGLVPRWGGSFYSNQPQHF.

In this sample, this clone turned up a few times. The chain's CDR3 is CASSLRQGGEKLFF. In nucleotides, the CDR3 is TGCGCCAGCAGCTTAAGGCAGGGTGGGGAAAAACTGTTTTTT. The J gene is TRBJ1-4, the V gene TRBV5-1; tentative D call: TRBD1 (5 bases). Germline V gives CDR1 SGHRS, CDR2 YFSETQ. V lost 2 bases and J lost 8, with 13 bases in between. This CDR3 is built from 14 residues.

The V and J genes are TRBV4-1 and TRBJ1-2; 8 bases are a match to TRBD1. The V gene's germline CDR1 is MGHRA and CDR2 YSYEKL. The CDR3 runs 14 residues. V lost 0 bases and J lost 7; bases outside the gene matches: 4. The CDR3 region is CASSQDRQGSGYTF. The CDR3 region has the DNA TGCGCCAGCAGCCAAGATCGACAGGGGTCTGGCTACACCTTC.

This clone occurred once. Other DNA sequences in this specimen translate into the identical CDR3. This rearrangement joins TRBV7-9 to TRBJ1-1; 7 bases are shared with TRBD1. Germline assignment: CDR1 SEHNR and CDR2 FQNEAQ (reference sequence). With V trimmed by 5 bases and J by 3 bases, 6 bases remained unmatched. The CDR3 contains 14 residues. The CDR3 DNA reads as TGTGCCAGCAGCGCCCGGGACAGAGACACTGAAGCTTTCTTT. It is translated as CASSARDRDTEAFF. The entire variable domain, with the rest obtained from reference TRBV7-9 and TRBJ1-1, is as follows: DTGVSQNPRHKITKRGQNVTFRCDPISEHNRLYWYRQTLGQGPEFLTYFQNEAQLEKSRLLSDRFSAERPKGSFSTLEIQRTEQGDSAMYLCASSARDRDTEAFFGQGTRLTVV.